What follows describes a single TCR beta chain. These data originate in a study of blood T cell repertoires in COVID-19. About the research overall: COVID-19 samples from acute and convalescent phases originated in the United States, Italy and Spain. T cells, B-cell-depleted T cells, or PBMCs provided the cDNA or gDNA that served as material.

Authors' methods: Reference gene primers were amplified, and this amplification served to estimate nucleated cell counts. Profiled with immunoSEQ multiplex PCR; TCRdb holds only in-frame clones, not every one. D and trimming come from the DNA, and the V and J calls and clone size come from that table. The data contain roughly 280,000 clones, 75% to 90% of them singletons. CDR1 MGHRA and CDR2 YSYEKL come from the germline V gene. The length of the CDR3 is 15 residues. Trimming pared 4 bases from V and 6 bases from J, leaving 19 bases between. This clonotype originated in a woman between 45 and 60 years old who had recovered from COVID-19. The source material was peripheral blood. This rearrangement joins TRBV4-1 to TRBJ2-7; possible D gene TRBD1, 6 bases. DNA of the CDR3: TGCGCCAGCAGCCTTCTCATAATACAGGGAGCCGAGCAGTACTTC. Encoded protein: CASSLLIIQGAEQYF.